This TCR beta chain was identified during a study of T cell responses to AZD1222 COVID-19 vaccine. Study-wide points: The repertoires were collected only after the peak T cell response. Clonal diversity may have been underestimated in mostly white British donors. Close to half of all spike-specific TCRs reportedly target regions of the variants that are unmutated.

Trimming took 0 bases from V and 9 from J, leaving 7 bases between them. There are 13 residues in the CDR3. Germline lookup yields CDR1 SGHNT and CDR2 YYREEE (reference sequence). Sequenced by immunoSEQ multiplex PCR; TCRdb stores in-frame clones only, minus some. This repertoire shows about 110,000 clones, around 90% found once; its top ten account for 2% to 2.5%. Recipients boosted at about 4 weeks or about 12 weeks are pooled. A note on this clone: Its antigen is still unknown.

The receptor's source is an adult who received the AZD1222 COVID-19 vaccine. The source material was peripheral blood, sampled 28 days after the second AZD1222 dose. V gene TRBV5-4 combines with J gene TRBJ1-6; D is ambiguous. CDR3 nucleotides: TGTGCCAGCAGCTTGGAGTGGGGTTCACCCCTCCACTTT. As protein: CASSLEWGSPLHF.